What follows are 20 T cell receptor beta chains derived from one specimen sequenced in a study of molecular identifiers for immune sequencing clone quantification. Each CDR3 protein is one row after TCRdb ran MiXCR on the PCR reads. This sample has some 320,000 distinct CDR3 sequences, with 24% found just once. Sequencing input: naive CD8+ T cells from blood, with Jurkat cell RNA spiked in. Specified subset: FACS-sorted CD8+CD4-CCR7+CD45RA+ naive T cells. The receptor source for this set is a human donor in good health. Some libraries in this study had Jurkat cell RNA spiked in.

Turning to this clonotype: With a much larger clone just one base away, this may be a read error. The conserved closing phenylalanine or tryptophan is absent in this CDR3, likely reflecting a read error. V is TRBV4-3 and J is TRBJ1-3; no definite D call. Trimming shortened V by 1 base and J by 0 bases, and 7 bases separated the two germline ends. This CDR3 contains 15 residues. Looked up from germline, CDR1 is LGHNA and CDR2 is YSLEER. The CDR3 DNA is TGCGCCAGCAGCCAAGCACTACGCTCTGGAAACACCATATATTCT. This gives the protein CASSQALRSGNTIYS.

Only one count was recorded for this clonotype. Just one base apart from a much larger clone, this may be a read error. V and J are TRBV6-5 and TRBJ1-1, with D perhaps matching TRBD1 (5 bases). Germline lookup yields CDR1 MNHEY and CDR2 SVGAGI. CDR3 length: 13 amino acids. CDR3 coding DNA: TGTCCCAGCAGTTGGGGCGAGAACACTGAAGCTTTCTTT. It yields the protein CPSSWGENTEAFF.

A note on this clonotype: A much larger clonotype is one base distant, so this may be a read error. The J gene is TRBJ2-2, the V gene TRBV9; possibly TRBD1 for D (6 bases). The V end was cut by 6 bases, the J end by 0 bases, with 15 bases between. The CDR3 is 16 residues long. CDR1 is SGDLS and CDR2 is YYNGEE in the germline V gene. CDR3 residues: CASNEQGYSNTGELFF. The CDR3 nucleotides are TGTGCCAGCAACGAACAGGGATACTCGAACACCGGGGAGCTGTTTTTT.

Only a few counts were recorded for this clonotype. The rearrangement joins TRBV20-1 to TRBJ1-2; maybe TRBD1 (6 bases). V lost 4 bases and J lost 4, with 13 bases in between. The CDR3 runs 13 residues. The germline gives CDR1 DFQATT, CDR2 SNEGSKA (reference sequence). CDR3 in DNA: TGCAGTGCTAAGGGACAAGGGGTCTATGGCTACACCTTC. It yields the protein CSAKGQGVYGYTF.

This clonotype was counted only a few times. This chain joins TRBV7-9 and TRBJ2-7, with D maybe TRBD1 (6 bases). The length of the CDR3 is 15 residues. V was shortened by 5 bases and J by 0 bases, with 14 bases between the two germline ends. Per the germline V gene, CDR1 is SEHNR and CDR2 is FQNEAQ (reference sequence). In nucleotides, the CDR3 is TGTGCCAGCAGCCAATCCGGGACATACTCCTACGAGCAGTACTTC. This gives the protein CASSQSGTYSYEQYF.

This clonotype was recorded once. One junction end disagrees with the germline gene, perhaps due to a read error. The rearrangement joins TRBV20-1 to TRBJ2-2; perhaps TRBD2 as D (5 bases). Germline CDR1 reads DFQATT; CDR2 reads SNEGSKA (reference sequence). The CDR3 covers 14 residues. CDR3 sequence: CSARIGMRTGELFF. CDR3 in DNA: TGCAGCGCTAGAATCGGGATGAGAACCGGGGAGCTGTTTTTT.

For this clonotype: With a much larger clone just one base away, this may be a read error. The rearrangement uses TRBV7-6 and TRBJ2-2; D may be TRBD1 (6 bases). This CDR3 has 14 amino acids. Germline CDR1 is SGHVS and CDR2 is FNYEAQ. V lost 2 bases and J lost 7, with 11 bases in between. CDR3 sequence (DNA): TGTGCCAGCAGCTTATACAGGGTGAACGGGGAGCTGTTTTTT. Protein product: CASSLYRVNGELFF.

This clonotype was seen many times. This rearrangement joins TRBV12-3 or TRBV12-4 to TRBJ2-5, with 10 bases matching TRBD2. This CDR3 is 17 amino acids long. V shed 5 bases and J 1 base; nucleotides not matched to a gene: 10. The DNA of the CDR3 is TGTGCCAGCAGTCCTCGGAGCGGGGGGGCGACCCAAGAGACCCAGTACTTC. Protein: CASSPRSGGATQETQYF.

The J gene is TRBJ2-4, the V gene TRBV11-2; TRBD2 is a possible D gene (5 bases). Germline V CDR1 and CDR2: SGHAT, FQNNGV. The CDR3 contains 15 residues. The V end was cut by 1 base, the J end by 8 bases, with 15 bases between. In DNA, the CDR3 is TGTGCCAGCAGCTTAGTTCTCGGACTCGCGGACATTCAGTACTTC. Residues: CASSLVLGLADIQYF.

In the case of this clonotype: An end of the junction does not agree with germline; a read error may underlie this. The chain couples TRBV6-5 to TRBJ2-6; 10 bases align to TRBD2. CDR3 length: 21 amino acids. Germline V CDR1 and CDR2: MNHEY, SVGAGI. CDR3 loop: CVSSYSSVEREGRSGANVLTF. In nucleotides, the CDR3 is TGTGTCAGCAGTTACTCGTCGGTCGAGCGGGAGGGCCGGTCCGGGGCCAACGTCCTGACTTTC.

V is TRBV6-2 or TRBV6-3 and J is TRBJ2-7; D not resolved. Trimming removed 3 bases from V and 0 bases from J, with 15 bases in between. Germline V gene lookup returns CDR1 MNHEY and CDR2 SVGEGT. The CDR3 extends over 16 amino acids. The CDR3 here is CASSYVVGAYSYEQYF. CDR3 DNA sequence: TGTGCCAGCAGTTATGTGGTCGGAGCTTACTCCTACGAGCAGTACTTC.

About this clonotype: Possible read error: a much larger clone is one base away. The genes are TRBV7-9 and TRBJ2-3; D ambiguous. CDR3 length: 16 amino acids. Germline assignment: CDR1 SEHNR and CDR2 FQNEAQ (reference sequence). V was clipped by 4 bases and J by 4 bases, with 18 bases between them. In DNA, the CDR3 is TGTGCCAGCAGCTCCCTCCAGACTCCAGAGGCAGATACGCAGTATTTT. Its translation: CASSSLQTPEADTQYF.

This clonotype was observed many times. The chain recombines TRBV29-1 with TRBJ2-3; no reliable D call. Trimming shortened V by 3 bases and J by 6 bases, and 16 bases separated the two germline ends. CDR3 length: 14 residues. Germline CDR1 SQVTM, CDR2 ANQGSEA. CDR3 bases: TGCAGCGTTGATACAGAACGATATACCGATACGCAGTATTTT. Protein sequence: CSVDTERYTDTQYF.

The chain has TRBV12-3 or TRBV12-4 and TRBJ2-7; 7 bases match TRBD2. This CDR3 comprises 14 residues. Trimming removed 6 bases from V and 6 bases from J; junction bases left unmatched: 11. Here the CDR3 reads CASSGGTESGEQYF. In DNA, the CDR3 is TGTGCCAGCAGCGGGGGGACGGAGAGCGGCGAGCAGTACTTC.

This clonotype was observed a few times. The rearrangement links TRBV12-3 or TRBV12-4 to TRBJ2-3, with D perhaps matching TRBD2 (6 bases). This CDR3 spans 15 amino acids. V lost 5 bases and J lost 3, with 15 bases in between. The DNA for the CDR3 is TGTGCCAGCAGTAGAACGGGACTCACAACAGATACGCAGTATTTT. The encoded protein is CASSRTGLTTDTQYF.

A word on this clonotype: A much larger clone differs from this one at a single base, so this may be a read error. The gene calls are TRBV4-2 and TRBJ1-4, with TRBD1 as a possible D gene (6 bases). Germline lookup yields CDR1 LGHNA and CDR2 YNFKEQ. Trimming took off 4 bases at V and 6 bases at J, with 18 bases between the two ends. This CDR3 is built from 16 residues. CDR3 DNA sequence: TGTGCCAGCAGCCCCACCGAGGGACAAGTTGATGAAAAACTGTTTTTT. As protein: CASSPTEGQVDEKLFF.

The table lists this clonotype with many counts. The chain is built from TRBV12-3 or TRBV12-4 and TRBJ1-1; D may be TRBD1 (6 bases). Trimming took 6 bases from V and 8 from J, leaving 16 bases between them. This CDR3 is 13 amino acids long. The CDR3 coding sequence is TGTGCCAGCAGACCACCGGGACACCAAGAAGCTTTCTTT. Translated, it gives CASRPPGHQEAFF.

In this sample, this clonotype turned up a few times. The rearrangement joins TRBV15 to TRBJ1-1; D may be TRBD1 (6 bases). The germline V and J ends were trimmed by 5 bases and 3 bases, with 16 bases remaining between them. This CDR3 comprises 15 residues. Germline CDR1 reads LNHNV; CDR2 reads YYDKDF (reference sequence). In nucleotides, the CDR3 is TGTGCCACCAGCCTCGAGGGGGGCACGTACACTGAAGCTTTCTTT. As protein: CATSLEGGTYTEAFF.

This clonotype was seen only a few times. V gene TRBV6-5 combines with J gene TRBJ1-5; weak D call: TRBD1 (6 bases). Germline V lookup: CDR1 MNHEY, CDR2 SVGAGI. V lost 0 bases and J lost 6, with 9 bases in between. This CDR3 has 14 residues. CDR3 sequence (DNA): TGTGCCAGCAGTTACTCGGGGGGCACTCAGCCCCAGCATTTT. Protein: CASSYSGGTQPQHF.

This clonotype occurred once. This chain links TRBV29-1 with TRBJ2-6; D not resolved. The length of the CDR3 is 13 residues. Germline V lookup: CDR1 SQVTM, CDR2 ANQGSEA. The CDR3 nucleotides read TGCGGCGCGCCGGAACTCGGGGCCAACGTCCTGACTTTC. This translates into CGAPELGANVLTF.